The present TCR beta chain was sequenced within a study of blood T cells in healthy people across ages. The use of a sample-barcoded 5' primer and a J-beta primer mix characterized a second PCR of about 7 to 12 cycles. A template-switch adaptor that had 12 random nucleotides put a tag on each cDNA molecule. TCRdb ran MiXCR on the 5' RACE reads and lists one entry per CDR3 protein. The sample carries 600,000 to 900,000 distinct CDR3 sequences, 25% to 30% recorded once. V gave up 5 bases and J gave up 2 bases, with 16 bases separating them. CDR3 length: 15 amino acids. CDR1 is SNHLY, CDR2 FYNNEI, per germline. The same data also went into a second study, on T cells of mothers and their children.

This receptor was identified in a boy aged 5-17 years in good health. Sample: blood. The chain couples TRBV2 to TRBJ2-7; D is perhaps TRBD1 (6 bases). The CDR3 region has the DNA TGTGCCAGCAGTATCCGGACAGTTAGTCCCTACGAGCAGTACTTC. This translates into CASSIRTVSPYEQYF. The full variable domain, completed using reference TRBV2 and TRBJ2-7, is EPEVTQTPSHQVTQMGQEVILRCVPISNHLYFYWYRQILGQKVEFLVSFYNNEISEKSEIFDDQFSVERPDGSNFTLKIRSTKLEDSAMYFCASSIRTVSPYEQYFGPGTRLTVT.